This TCR beta chain was obtained from a study of blood T cell repertoires in COVID-19. Source study methods: The authors estimated nucleated cell counts from reference gene primer amplification. Only in-frame clones appear in the TCRdb table, and some are missing; sequencing was by immunoSEQ multiplex PCR. The DNA gave D and trimming, while V, J and clone size come from that table. The sample has about 350,000 clones; roughly nine tenths are singletons. Trimming pared 9 bases from V and 5 bases from J, leaving 17 bases between. This CDR3 spans 14 amino acids. Germline CDR1 is LNHDA and CDR2 is SQIVND (reference sequence).

The sequenced sample consisted of peripheral blood. The origin of this receptor is a woman aged 60-75 years with COVID-19, enrolled during active disease. The chain recombines TRBV19 with TRBJ1-3, with D perhaps matching TRBD1 (6 bases). The CDR3 protein is CASRGGSMRNTIYF. The CDR3 DNA follows: TGTGCCAGCCGAGGGGGATCAATGAGAAACACCATATATTTT. Full variable domain (missing parts from reference TRBV19 and TRBJ1-3): DGGITQSPKYLFRKEGQNVTLSCEQNLNHDAMYWYRQDPGQGLRLIYYSQIVNDFQKGDIAEGYSVSREKKESFPLTVTSAQKNPTAFYLCASRGGSMRNTIYFGEGSWLTVV.